The 13 T cell receptor beta chains reported below all come from one sample, sequenced in a study of fetal regulatory T cell absence and autoimmunity. TCRdb keeps only in-frame clones here, not all; method: immunoSEQ multiplex PCR. The data show 46,000 or so clones, about four fifths seen once. The specimen was cord blood. These receptors came from a newborn boy with IPEX syndrome.

The chain recombines TRBV6-5 with TRBJ2-7; 9 bases fit TRBD1. With 2 bases clipped from V and 4 bases from J, the junction kept 3 bases outside the gene matches. The CDR3 totals 14 residues. Looked up from germline, CDR1 is MNHEY and CDR2 is SVGAGI. The CDR3 is CASSYLGTGYEQYF. The CDR3 region has the DNA TGTGCCAGCAGTTACCTTGGGACAGGGTACGAGCAGTACTTC.

Written as DNA, the CDR3 is TGTGCCATCAGGGATTCCCCGACAGGGGGGACCTACGAGCAGTACTTC. Translating it yields CAIRDSPTGGTYEQYF. The chain recombines TRBV10-3 with TRBJ2-7, with 9 bases identical to TRBD1. Germline V gene lookup returns CDR1 ENHRY and CDR2 SYGVKD. CDR3 length: 16 residues. V lost 6 bases and J lost 2; bases outside the gene matches: 11.

The count of this clone is one. The chain links TRBV11-2 to TRBJ1-4; D uncertain. CDR1 is SGHAT, CDR2 FQNNGV, per germline. The CDR3 extends over 12 amino acids. V was cut by 6 bases and J by 8 bases, with 10 bases left in between. As DNA, the CDR3 is TGTGCCAGCAGGAATGACCAGGAAAAACTGTTTTTT. This codes for CASRNDQEKLFF.

J is TRBJ2-1 and V is TRBV21-1. TRBV21-1 is tagged as a pseudogene. The CDR3 totals 10 residues. The CDR3 loop is CASRVNEQFF. Written as DNA, the CDR3 is TGTGCCAGCAGGGTCAATGAGCAGTTCTTC.

The J gene is TRBJ2-2, the V gene TRBV7-2; TRBD2 agrees at 11 bases. V gave up 1 base and J gave up 3 bases; unmatched junction bases: 1. Germline CDR1 and CDR2: SGHTA and FQGNSA. The CDR3 is made up of 16 amino acids. The CDR3 loop is CASSLELAGDTGELFF. CDR3 DNA sequence: TGTGCCAGCAGCTTAGAACTAGCGGGAGACACCGGGGAGCTGTTTTTT.

The rearrangement uses TRBV27 and TRBJ1-1; 11 nucleotides agree with TRBD1. This CDR3 region has 15 residues. V trimming: 5 bases; J trimming: 4 bases; junction bases outside the gene matches: 6. Germline CDR1 reads MNHEY; CDR2 reads SMNVEV (reference sequence). The CDR3 sequence: CASSPGQGASTEAFF. Here the CDR3 DNA reads TGTGCCAGCAGTCCCGGACAGGGGGCGAGCACTGAAGCTTTCTTT.

V and J are TRBV2 and TRBJ2-5; possible D gene TRBD2, 5 bases. Germline CDR1 reads SNHLY; CDR2 reads FYNNEI. This CDR3 region has 12 residues. V lost 4 bases to trimming and J lost 7 bases, with 10 bases between them. The CDR3 region has the DNA TGTGCCAGCAGTGCCGGGGAAATGACCCAGTACTTC. As protein: CASSAGEMTQYF.

The rearrangement joins TRBV14 to TRBJ2-2; 11 positions match TRBD2. Germline V CDR1 and CDR2: SGHDN, FVKESK. The V gene end was trimmed by 5 bases and the J gene end by 2 bases; junction bases not matched to a gene: 4. CDR3 length: 16 residues. For the CDR3, the DNA is TGTGCCAGCAGCTTCCGACTAGCGGGAAACACCGGGGAGCTGTTTTTT. Protein: CASSFRLAGNTGELFF.

This chain's CDR3 is CASSSWTGMNSPLHF. The CDR3 nucleotides read TGTGCCAGCAGCTCATGGACAGGGATGAATTCACCCCTCCACTTT. The J gene is TRBJ1-6, the V gene TRBV5-4; 8 nucleotides match TRBD1. J was trimmed by 7 bases and V by 3 bases; bases with no gene match: 6. Germline V lookup: CDR1 SGHNT, CDR2 YYREEE (reference sequence). The CDR3 is 15 amino acids.

This chain links TRBV4-3 with TRBJ1-5, with 7 bases lining up with TRBD1. Losses at the gene ends were 2 bases for V and 2 bases for J; bases not matched to a gene: 12. Germline V gives CDR1 LGHNA, CDR2 YSLEER. The CDR3 spans 18 residues. The CDR3: CASSQRAGGGGGNQPQHF. CDR3 in DNA: TGCGCCAGCAGCCAAAGAGCAGGGGGGGGAGGGGGCAATCAGCCCCAGCATTTT.

V usage is TRBV6-5 and J usage is TRBJ2-2; maybe TRBD1 (6 bases). Between the trimmed V and J ends, which lost 8 bases and 0 bases, there was a span of 10 bases. There are 14 residues in the CDR3. CDR1 MNHEY and CDR2 SVGAGI come from the germline V gene. CDR3 region: CASGGRANTGELFF. Written as DNA, the CDR3 is TGTGCCAGCGGGGGCAGGGCGAACACCGGGGAGCTGTTTTTT.

The chain carries TRBV6-5 and TRBJ1-3, with 9 bases lining up with TRBD1. V lost 9 bases and J lost 9; bases outside the gene matches: 6. Per germline, CDR1 MNHEY and CDR2 SVGAGI. This CDR3 comprises 12 residues. The CDR3 loop is CARDRGGCTIYF. Written as DNA, the CDR3 is TGTGCCAGGGACAGGGGAGGCTGCACCATATATTTT.

This clone was recorded a few times. The V call is TRBV4-1, the J call TRBJ2-3; 13 positions agree with TRBD2. Germline trimming cut 4 bases from V and 3 bases from J; bases unmatched to any gene: 7. This CDR3 spans 17 amino acids. Germline-derived CDR1 and CDR2 are MGHRA and YSYEKL. For the CDR3, the DNA is TGCGCCAGCAGCCTCCGACTAGCGGGGGGCCCGACAGATACGCAGTATTTT. Translating it yields CASSLRLAGGPTDTQYF.